This T cell receptor (beta chain) is from a study of graft-versus-host responses after intestinal transplantation. Across the whole study: Recipients were given multivisceral, liver-intestinal, or isolated intestinal transplants.

Intraepithelial plus lamina propria lymphocytes were released by processing graft tissue. This clone was seen a single time. Clones were sequenced by immunoSEQ multiplex PCR, and TCRdb holds only the in-frame ones, with some missing. In the table there are 13,000 to 15,000 clones, 70% to 85% of which are singletons. Sample: ileum tissue, taken 16 days after intestinal transplant. The sequence was collected from a human patient who received an intestinal transplant, so some T cells may come from the graft donor.

The CDR3 region is CASSPGTSGKETQYF. The CDR3 DNA is TGTGCCAGCAGCCCGGGGACTAGCGGGAAAGAGACCCAGTACTTC. V is TRBV7-9 and J is TRBJ2-5; 13 positions agree with TRBD2. V trimming: 5 bases; J trimming: 3 bases; junction bases outside the gene matches: 3. There are 15 residues in the CDR3. Germline CDR1 reads SEHNR; CDR2 reads FQNEAQ (reference sequence).